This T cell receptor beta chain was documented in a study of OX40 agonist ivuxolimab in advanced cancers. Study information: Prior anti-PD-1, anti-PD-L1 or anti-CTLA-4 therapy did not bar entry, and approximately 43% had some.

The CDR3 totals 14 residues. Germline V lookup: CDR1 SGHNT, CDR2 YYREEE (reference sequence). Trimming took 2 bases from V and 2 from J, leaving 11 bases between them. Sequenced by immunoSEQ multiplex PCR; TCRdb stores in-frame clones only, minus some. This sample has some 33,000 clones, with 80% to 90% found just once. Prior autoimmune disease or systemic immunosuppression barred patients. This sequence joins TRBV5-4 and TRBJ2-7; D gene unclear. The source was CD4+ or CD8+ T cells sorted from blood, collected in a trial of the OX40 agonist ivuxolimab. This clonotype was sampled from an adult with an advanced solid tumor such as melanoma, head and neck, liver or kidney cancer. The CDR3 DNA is TGTGCCAGCAGCTTTTACTGGGCCCCCTACGAGCAGTACTTC. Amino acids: CASSFYWAPYEQYF.